These T cell receptor beta chains were read from a single sample in a study of control samples from healthy donors and cancer patients. Libraries were prepared by immunoSEQ multiplex PCR; TCRdb keeps only in-frame clonotypes and omits some of them. Here the sample spans roughly 120,000 clones, 80% to 90% being singletons. Sequenced sample: PBMCs. These receptors were obtained from a woman between 50 and 59 years old with colorectal cancer. The conserved cysteine and the conserved F or W are not part of the CDR3 here. Fields, in order: V gene, J gene, CDR3 protein.

TRBV13	TRBJ1-3	ASSLGGSGNTIY
TRBV19	TRBJ1-6	ASGEDRVGSPLH
TRBV2	TRBJ1-5	ASSGDSNQPQH
TRBV5-1	TRBJ1-3	ASGDPSGNTIY
TRBV5-4	TRBJ2-1	ASSFSAPYNEQF
TRBV28	TRBJ1-1	ASFKTRGRYTEAF
TRBV3-1/TRBV3-2	TRBJ1-1	ASSQRLNGGAF
TRBV4-1	TRBJ1-1	ASSKEPGQGSTEAF
TRBV2	TRBJ2-5	ASSEALAGGWETQY
TRBV19	TRBJ1-6	ASNQGGPLH
TRBV5-5	TRBJ2-7	ASSLGLLGWEQY
TRBV30	TRBJ2-2	AWRDQGGRARELF
TRBV5-1	TRBJ2-7	ASSLDPGPVDEQY
TRBV4-2	TRBJ2-2	ASSQGALAFFGELF
TRBV14	TRBJ2-4	ASSPKGARKY
TRBV7-8	TRBJ2-3	ASSLREGTGSDTQY
TRBV27	TRBJ1-6	ASSWLNSPLH
TRBV30	TRBJ2-7	AWSEKTGGSSEQY
TRBV15	TRBJ2-1	ATSTSGEQF
TRBV15	TRBJ1-2	ATSRPPGGQANYGYT
TRBV5-1	TRBJ1-5	ASSLDGTHSNQPQH
TRBV5-1	TRBJ2-7	ASSEPGQGYEQY